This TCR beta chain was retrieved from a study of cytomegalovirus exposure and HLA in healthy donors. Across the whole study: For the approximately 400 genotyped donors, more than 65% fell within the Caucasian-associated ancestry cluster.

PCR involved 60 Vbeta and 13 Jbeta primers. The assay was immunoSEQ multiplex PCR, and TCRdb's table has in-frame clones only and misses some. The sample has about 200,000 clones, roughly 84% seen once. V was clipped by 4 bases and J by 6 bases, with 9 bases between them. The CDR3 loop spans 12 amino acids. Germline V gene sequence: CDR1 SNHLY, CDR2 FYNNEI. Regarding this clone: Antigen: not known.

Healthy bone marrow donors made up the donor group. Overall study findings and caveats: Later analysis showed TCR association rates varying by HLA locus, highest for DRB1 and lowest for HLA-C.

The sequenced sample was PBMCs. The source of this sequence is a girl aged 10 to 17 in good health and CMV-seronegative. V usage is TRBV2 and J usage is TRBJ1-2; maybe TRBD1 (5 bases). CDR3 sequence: CASSAQADGYTF. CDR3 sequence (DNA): TGTGCCAGCAGTGCACAGGCAGATGGCTACACCTTC.